This T cell receptor beta chain was profiled in a study of early T cells in non-severe SARS-CoV-2 infection. General study points: Private and CD4 specificities were missed by VDJdb matching, skewed to anti-spike CD8.

The protocol attached unique molecular identifiers to individual cDNA molecules. TCRdb re-analysed the 5' RACE reads in MiXCR, keeping a single row per CDR3 protein. The sample holds around 80,000 distinct CDR3 sequences, roughly 13% seen once. The table lists this clonotype with a few counts. The antigen remains unidentified. V lost 7 bases and J lost 0; bases outside the gene matches: 1. The CDR3 runs to 12 residues. Germline-derived CDR1 and CDR2 are SQVTM and ANQGSEA. Sequencing was performed on whole blood. The TCR comes from an adult who was a healthcare worker with PCR-confirmed SARS-CoV-2 infection or an uninfected control (not recorded which). V is TRBV29-1 and J is TRBJ2-5; 8 nucleotides agree with TRBD1. CDR3 region: CSGQGHQETQYF. In nucleotides, the CDR3 is TGCAGCGGACAGGGGCACCAAGAGACCCAGTACTTC.